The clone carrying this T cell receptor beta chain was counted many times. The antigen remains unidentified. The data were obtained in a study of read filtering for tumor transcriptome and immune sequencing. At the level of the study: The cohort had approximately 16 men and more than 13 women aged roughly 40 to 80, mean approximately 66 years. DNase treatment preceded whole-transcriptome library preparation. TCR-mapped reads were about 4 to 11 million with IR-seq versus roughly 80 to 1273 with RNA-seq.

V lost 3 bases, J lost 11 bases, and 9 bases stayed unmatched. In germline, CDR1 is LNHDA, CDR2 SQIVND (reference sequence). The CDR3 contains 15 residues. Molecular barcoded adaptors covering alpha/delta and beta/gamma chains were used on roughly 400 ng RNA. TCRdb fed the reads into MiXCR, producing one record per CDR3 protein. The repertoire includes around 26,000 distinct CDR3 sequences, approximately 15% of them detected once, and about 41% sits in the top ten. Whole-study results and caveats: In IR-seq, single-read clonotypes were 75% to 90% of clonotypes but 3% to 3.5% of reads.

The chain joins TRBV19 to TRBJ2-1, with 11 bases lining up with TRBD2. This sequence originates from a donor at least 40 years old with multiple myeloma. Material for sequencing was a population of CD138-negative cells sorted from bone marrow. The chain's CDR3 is CASSIIAGGDRQQFF. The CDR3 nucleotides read TGTGCCAGTAGTATTATAGCGGGGGGGGACAGGCAGCAGTTCTTC.